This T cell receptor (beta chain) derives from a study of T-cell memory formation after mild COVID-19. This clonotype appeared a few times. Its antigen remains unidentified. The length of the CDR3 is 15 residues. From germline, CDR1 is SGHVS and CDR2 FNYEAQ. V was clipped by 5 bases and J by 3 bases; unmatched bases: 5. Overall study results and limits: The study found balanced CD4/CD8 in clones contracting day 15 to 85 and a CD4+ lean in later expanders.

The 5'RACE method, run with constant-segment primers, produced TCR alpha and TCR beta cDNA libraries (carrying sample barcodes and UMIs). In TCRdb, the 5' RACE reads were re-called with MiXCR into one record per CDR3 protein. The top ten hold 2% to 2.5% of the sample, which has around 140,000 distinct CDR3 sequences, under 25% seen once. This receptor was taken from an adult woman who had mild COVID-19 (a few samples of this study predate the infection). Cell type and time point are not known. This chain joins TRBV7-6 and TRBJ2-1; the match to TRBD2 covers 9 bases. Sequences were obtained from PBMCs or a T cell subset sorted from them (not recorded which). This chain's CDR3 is CASSLSGGGYNEQFF. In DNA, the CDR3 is TGTGCCAGCAGCCTTAGCGGGGGTGGCTACAATGAGCAGTTCTTC.